The clone carrying this T cell receptor beta chain turned up a few times. Germline CDR1 KGHSH, CDR2 LQKENI. The CDR3 totals 16 residues. V dropped 2 bases and J dropped 5; count of bases not matched to a gene: 9. This sample is part of a study of T cells in Graves' hyperthyroidism and ophthalmopathy. Amplification targeted TCR beta CDR3 regions from RNA transcripts. Carried out on the TCR CDR3, a first-round RT-PCR used the HTBI primer set. TCRdb called the multiplex PCR reads again in MiXCR, with one record for every CDR3 protein. The sample gives a few hundred thousand distinct CDR3 sequences, around 42% of which show up once; more than 7.5% is in the top ten.

V is TRBV18 and J is TRBJ1-5; 7 bases are shared with TRBD1. The sequence was obtained from a woman under 30 with Graves' hyperthyroidism. Sequencing was performed on peripheral blood or thyroid tissue (not recorded which). As DNA, the CDR3 is TGTGCCAGCTCACCAGGGGGACAGCCTCATCATCAGCCCCAGCATTTT. Translated, it gives CASSPGGQPHHQPQHF.